This T cell receptor (beta chain) derives from a study of control samples from healthy donors and cancer patients. Germline V CDR1 and CDR2: GTSNPN, SVGIG (reference sequence). V shed 2 bases and J shed 4 bases, with 12 bases lying between them. CDR3 length: 13 residues. Profiled with immunoSEQ multiplex PCR; TCRdb holds only in-frame clones, not every one. Seen here are 100,000 to 150,000 clones, less than 90% observed once, and the top ten hold around 1.8%. This chain links TRBV30 with TRBJ2-7, with TRBD1 as a possible D gene (6 bases). Specimen: blood. The sequence derives from a man aged 18 to 30 in good health. In nucleotides, the CDR3 is TGTGCCTGGAGTTCGGACAGCTATTACGAGCAGTACTTC. Amino acids: CAWSSDSYYEQYF.